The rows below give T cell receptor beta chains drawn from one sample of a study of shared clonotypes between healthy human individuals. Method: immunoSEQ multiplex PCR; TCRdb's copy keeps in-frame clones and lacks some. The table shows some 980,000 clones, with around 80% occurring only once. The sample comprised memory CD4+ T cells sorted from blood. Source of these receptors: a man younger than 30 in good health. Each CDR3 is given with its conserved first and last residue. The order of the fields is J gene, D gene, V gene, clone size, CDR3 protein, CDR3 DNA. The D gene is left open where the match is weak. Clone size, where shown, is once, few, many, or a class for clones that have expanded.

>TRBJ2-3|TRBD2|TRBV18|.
CASSQREPDTQYF
TGTGCCAGCTCACAGCGGGAGCCAGATACGCAGTATTTT
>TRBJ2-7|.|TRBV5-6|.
CASSTDYEQYF
TGTGCCAGCAGCACCGACTACGAGCAGTACTTC
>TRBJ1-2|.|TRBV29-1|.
CSVWDAANYGYTF
TGCAGCGTTTGGGACGCGGCTAACTATGGCTACACCTTC
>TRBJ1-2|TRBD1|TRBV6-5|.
CASSRGTGFNYGYTF
TGTGCCAGCAGCCGTGGGACAGGATTTAACTATGGCTACACCTTC
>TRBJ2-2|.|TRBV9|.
CASSVLAGAVTGELFF
TGTGCCAGCAGCGTACTGGCGGGGGCCGTCACCGGGGAGCTGTTTTTT
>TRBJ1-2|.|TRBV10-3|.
CAISAEGNEGYTF
TGTGCCATCAGTGCTGAGGGGAATGAGGGCTACACCTTC
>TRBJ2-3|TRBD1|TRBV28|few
CASSPPKDRGRTDTQYF
TGTGCCAGCAGCCCCCCCAAGGACAGGGGTCGCACAGATACGCAGTATTTT
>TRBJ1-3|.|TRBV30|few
CAWSYVGSLSGNTIYF
TGTGCCTGGAGTTATGTTGGCAGTCTCTCTGGAAACACCATATATTTT
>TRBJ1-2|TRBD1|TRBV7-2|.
CASSLVAGQVYGYTF
TGTGCCAGCAGCTTAGTGGCGGGACAGGTTTATGGCTACACCTTC
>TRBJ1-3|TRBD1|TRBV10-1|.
CASSEGQGSGNTIYF
TGCGCCAGCAGTGAGGGACAGGGGTCTGGAAACACCATATATTTT
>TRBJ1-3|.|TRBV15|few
CATSRDQGTLFSGNTIYF
TGTGCCACCAGCAGAGATCAGGGCACCTTGTTCTCTGGAAACACCATATATTTT
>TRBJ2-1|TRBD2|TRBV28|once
CAARYPGAGGHVQFF
TGTGCCGCAAGGTACCCCGGAGCGGGGGGGCATGTGCAGTTCTTC
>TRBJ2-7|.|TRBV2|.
CASRVSYEQYF
TGTGCCAGCAGGGTCTCCTACGAGCAGTACTTC
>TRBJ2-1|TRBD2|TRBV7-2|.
CASSLGRSGAGDEQFF
TGTGCCAGCAGCTTAGGGAGGTCTGGAGCGGGAGATGAGCAGTTCTTC